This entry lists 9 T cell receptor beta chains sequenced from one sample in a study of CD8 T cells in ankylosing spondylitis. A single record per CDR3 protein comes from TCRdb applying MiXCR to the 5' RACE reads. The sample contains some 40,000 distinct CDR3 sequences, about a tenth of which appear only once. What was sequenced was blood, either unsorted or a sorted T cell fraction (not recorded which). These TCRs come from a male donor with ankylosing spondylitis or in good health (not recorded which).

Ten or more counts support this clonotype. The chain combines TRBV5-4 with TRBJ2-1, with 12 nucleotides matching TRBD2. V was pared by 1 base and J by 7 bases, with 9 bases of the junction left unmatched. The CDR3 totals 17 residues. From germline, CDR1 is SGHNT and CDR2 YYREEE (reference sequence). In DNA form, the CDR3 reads TGTGCCAGCAGCTTGAAACTAGCGGGAGGTTTTATGAATGAGCAGTTCTTC. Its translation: CASSLKLAGGFMNEQFF.

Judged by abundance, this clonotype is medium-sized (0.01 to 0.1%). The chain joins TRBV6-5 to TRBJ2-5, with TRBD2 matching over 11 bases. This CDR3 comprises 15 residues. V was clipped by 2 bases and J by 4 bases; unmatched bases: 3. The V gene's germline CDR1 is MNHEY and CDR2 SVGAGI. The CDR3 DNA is TGTGCCAGCAGTTACGTCACTAGCGGGAGAGAGACCCAGTACTTC. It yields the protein CASSYVTSGRETQYF.

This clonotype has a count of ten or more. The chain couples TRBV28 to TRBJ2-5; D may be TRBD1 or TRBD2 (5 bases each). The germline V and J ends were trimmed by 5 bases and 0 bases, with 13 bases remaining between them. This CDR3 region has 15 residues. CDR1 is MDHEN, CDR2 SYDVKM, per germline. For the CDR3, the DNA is TGTGCCAGCAGTCGGGACGGGCCGTACCAAGAGACCCAGTACTTC. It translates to CASSRDGPYQETQYF.

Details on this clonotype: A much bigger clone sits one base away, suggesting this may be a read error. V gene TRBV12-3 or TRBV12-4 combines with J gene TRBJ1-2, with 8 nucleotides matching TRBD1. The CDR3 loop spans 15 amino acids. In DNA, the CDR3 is TGTGCCAGCAGTGAAGGACAGGGAGGCTTCTATGGCTACCCCTTC. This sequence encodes CASSEGQGGFYGYPF.

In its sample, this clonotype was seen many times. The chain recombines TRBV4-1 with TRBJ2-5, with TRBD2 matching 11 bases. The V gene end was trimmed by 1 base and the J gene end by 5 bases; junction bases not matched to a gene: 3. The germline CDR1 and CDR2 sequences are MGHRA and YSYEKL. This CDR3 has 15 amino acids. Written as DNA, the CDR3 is TGCGCCAGCAGCCAAGGCCTAGCGGGAGGCGAGACCCAGTACTTC. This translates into CASSQGLAGGETQYF.

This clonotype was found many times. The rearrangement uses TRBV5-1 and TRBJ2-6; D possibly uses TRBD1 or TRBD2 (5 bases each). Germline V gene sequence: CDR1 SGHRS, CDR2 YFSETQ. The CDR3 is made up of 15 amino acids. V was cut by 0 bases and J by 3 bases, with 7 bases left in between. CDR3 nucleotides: TGCGCCAGCAGCTTGGGGGGGTTTGGGGCCAACGTCCTGACTTTC. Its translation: CASSLGGFGANVLTF.

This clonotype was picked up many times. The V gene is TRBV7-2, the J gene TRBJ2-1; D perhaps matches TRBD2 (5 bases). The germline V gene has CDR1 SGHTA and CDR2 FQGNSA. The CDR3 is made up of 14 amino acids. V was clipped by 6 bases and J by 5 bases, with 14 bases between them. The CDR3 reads CASSPTSGHNEQFF. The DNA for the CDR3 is TGTGCCAGCAGTCCCACTAGTGGCCACAATGAGCAGTTCTTC.

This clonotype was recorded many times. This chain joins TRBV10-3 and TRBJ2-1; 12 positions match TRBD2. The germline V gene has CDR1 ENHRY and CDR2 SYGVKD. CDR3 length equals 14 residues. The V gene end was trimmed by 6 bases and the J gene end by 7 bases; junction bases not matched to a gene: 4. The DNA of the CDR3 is TGTGCCATCAGCACCGGGACTAGCGGGAATGAGCAGTTCTTC. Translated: CAISTGTSGNEQFF.

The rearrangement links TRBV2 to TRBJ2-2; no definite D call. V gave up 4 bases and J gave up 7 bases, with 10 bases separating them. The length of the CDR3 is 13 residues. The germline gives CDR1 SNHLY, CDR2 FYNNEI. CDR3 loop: CASSASIVGELFF. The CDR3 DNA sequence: TGTGCCAGCAGTGCCAGCATAGTCGGGGAGCTGTTTTTT. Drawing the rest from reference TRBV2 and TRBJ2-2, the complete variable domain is EPEVTQTPSHQVTQMGQEVILRCVPISNHLYFYWYRQILGQKVEFLVSFYNNEISEKSEIFDDQFSVERPDGSNFTLKIRSTKLEDSAMYFCASSASIVGELFFGEGSRLTVL.